This is a list of T cell receptor beta chains from one sample in a study of T-cell reconstitution after alpha-beta-depleted transplantation in children. TCRdb reprocessed the PCR reads with MiXCR, giving one entry per CDR3 protein. This sample has some 490,000 distinct CDR3 sequences, with under 15% found just once. The sequences come from PBMCs from the stem cell graft donor, collected from the stem cell graft. The source of these receptors is a human donor who donated a stem cell graft to a child with combined immunodeficiency. The CDR3 runs from the conserved cysteine through the conserved F or W. Fields, in order: clone size, D gene, J gene, V gene, CDR3 protein, CDR3 DNA. A D gene is named only where the DNA matches it firmly. Expanded clones get a size class; other rows say once, few or many, or leave the size out.

few	-	TRBJ1-4	TRBV28	CASSASRVEKLFF	TGTGCCAGCAGTGCAAGCAGGGTAGAAAAACTGTTTTTT
few	-	TRBJ2-5	TRBV6-1	CASSSPRDGLGKETQYF	TGTGCCAGCAGCTCTCCCCGGGACGGGTTGGGGAAAGAGACCCAGTACTTC
few	TRBD2	TRBJ2-1	TRBV24-1	CATSAFGLAGLGNEQFF	TGTGCCACCAGTGCCTTTGGACTAGCGGGATTGGGCAATGAGCAGTTCTTC
few	-	TRBJ2-5	TRBV6-6	CASSSRRVGTQYF	TGTGCCAGCAGTTCGCGGCGGGTCGGGACCCAGTACTTC
many	-	TRBJ2-7	TRBV10-2	CASSEFLIGATYEQYF	TGCGCCAGCAGTGAGTTTCTCATAGGGGCAACCTACGAGCAGTACTTC
few	TRBD1	TRBJ2-2	TRBV10-3	CAISEGRQGAPGELFF	TGTGCCATCAGTGAGGGTCGACAGGGGGCTCCCGGGGAGCTGTTTTTT
-	-	TRBJ2-3	TRBV7-9	CASSFSPGSGADTQYF	TGTGCCAGCAGCTTCTCCCCCGGGTCGGGTGCAGATACGCAGTATTTT
few	-	TRBJ2-7	TRBV10-3	CAISDGGRSSYEQYF	TGTGCCATCAGTGATGGGGGTAGGAGCTCCTACGAGCAGTACTTC
many	-	TRBJ1-5	TRBV12-3/TRBV12-4	CASSSLEGDGQPQHF	TGTGCCAGCAGTTCTTTGGAAGGGGATGGACAGCCCCAGCATTTT
-	-	TRBJ1-4	TRBV27	CASSFQEGEKLFF	TGTGCCAGCAGTTTCCAGGAAGGTGAAAAACTGTTTTTT
-	TRBD1	TRBJ2-2	TRBV30	CAWDRGLGSNTGELFF	TGTGCCTGGGACAGGGGGCTAGGATCGAACACCGGGGAGCTGTTTTTT
few	-	TRBJ1-1	TRBV12-3/TRBV12-4	CASSLDGEYTEAFF	TGTGCCAGCAGTCTGGACGGAGAGTACACTGAAGCTTTCTTT
-	-	TRBJ1-1	TRBV3-1	CASSQDLGGKEAFF	TGTGCCAGCAGCCAAGATCTGGGGGGAAAAGAAGCTTTCTTT
-	-	TRBJ2-3	TRBV12-3/TRBV12-4	CASSFGLSSGSLGTDTQYF	TGTGCCAGCAGTTTTGGTCTTTCGTCAGGGTCCTTAGGAACAGATACGCAGTATTTT
-	TRBD1	TRBJ1-1	TRBV11-2	CASSTRQGTTEAFF	TGTGCCAGCAGCACTCGACAGGGGACCACTGAAGCTTTCTTT
few	-	TRBJ1-6	TRBV9	CASSVGTNSPLHF	TGTGCCAGCAGCGTAGGAACTAACTCACCCCTCCACTTT
-	-	TRBJ2-2	TRBV29-1	CSVERYRENTGELFF	TGCAGCGTTGAAAGATACAGGGAGAACACCGGGGAGCTGTTTTTT
-	-	TRBJ2-1	TRBV20-1	CSARPGISSYNEQFF	TGCAGTGCTAGACCAGGGATAAGCTCCTACAATGAGCAGTTCTTC
few	TRBD1	TRBJ1-6	TRBV6-5	CASSYEHGTAVNSPLHF	TGTGCCAGCAGTTACGAGCATGGGACAGCTGTAAATTCACCCCTCCACTTT
-	-	TRBJ1-5	TRBV4-3	CASSQDRTPQPQHF	TGCGCCAGCAGCCAAGATCGAACTCCTCAGCCCCAGCATTTT
many	-	TRBJ2-5	TRBV7-9	CASNPPGEKGYQETQYF	TGTGCCAGCAACCCCCCTGGGGAAAAGGGATACCAAGAGACCCAGTACTTC
few	TRBD2	TRBJ2-5	TRBV20-1	CSARGLAGVTQYF	TGCAGTGCTAGGGGACTAGCGGGGGTGACCCAGTACTTC
-	-	TRBJ2-4	TRBV29-1	CSVGKHRVLAKNIQYF	TGCAGCGTTGGCAAGCACAGGGTGCTGGCCAAAAACATTCAGTACTTC
few	-	TRBJ2-2	TRBV30	CAWRGSQEAGELFF	TGTGCCTGGAGGGGTAGTCAAGAGGCCGGGGAGCTGTTTTTT
many	-	TRBJ2-1	TRBV7-6	CASSLGFEYNEQFF	TGTGCCAGCAGCTTAGGGTTCGAGTACAATGAGCAGTTCTTC
few	TRBD2	TRBJ2-1	TRBV5-1	CASSLAGGPPDEQFF	TGCGCCAGCAGCTTGGCGGGAGGGCCCCCAGATGAGCAGTTCTTC
few	TRBD1	TRBJ1-3	TRBV12-3/TRBV12-4	CASSKGQGSGNTIYF	TGTGCCAGCAGTAAGGGACAGGGGAGTGGAAACACCATATATTTT
once	-	TRBJ1-5	TRBV7-9	CASSLEAGAVGNKPQHF	TGTGCCAGCAGCTTAGAGGCGGGGGCCGTCGGCAATAAGCCCCAGCATTTT
many	TRBD1	TRBJ2-7	TRBV27	CASRRTGRFYEQYF	TGTGCCAGCAGGAGGACAGGGCGGTTCTACGAGCAGTACTTC
-	-	TRBJ1-4	TRBV4-3	CASSQDQEGPNEKLFF	TGCGCCAGCAGCCAAGATCAAGAGGGCCCGAATGAAAAACTGTTTTTT
once	TRBD2	TRBJ2-7	TRBV4-3	CASSQDERPLAGSSYEQYF	TGCGCCAGCAGCCAAGATGAAAGACCTTTAGCGGGTTCCTCCTACGAGCAGTACTTC
many	-	TRBJ1-2	TRBV7-2	CASTLGSYGYTF	TGTGCCAGCACCTTAGGGTCCTATGGCTACACCTTC
few	-	TRBJ1-6	TRBV13	CASSLRQIDSPLHF	TGTGCCAGCAGCTTACGACAGATTGATTCACCCCTCCACTTT
few	-	TRBJ1-1	TRBV12-3/TRBV12-4	CASTSRRYTEAFF	TGTGCCAGCACCTCTCGACGGTACACTGAAGCTTTCTTT
-	TRBD1	TRBJ2-2	TRBV5-1	CASHGQGNTGELFF	TGCGCCAGCCACGGACAGGGAAACACCGGGGAGCTGTTTTTT
few	TRBD2	TRBJ2-2	TRBV5-1	CASSSSGANTGELFF	TGCGCCAGCAGCTCCAGCGGGGCGAACACCGGGGAGCTGTTTTTT
few	TRBD1	TRBJ1-1	TRBV11-2	CASSFRTGAEAFF	TGTGCCAGCAGCTTCAGGACAGGGGCTGAAGCTTTCTTT
many	-	TRBJ2-7	TRBV25-1	CASSVTGTYEQYF	TGTGCCAGCAGTGTAACAGGTACCTACGAGCAGTACTTC
many	-	TRBJ2-7	TRBV9	CASSVGGTALYEQYF	TGTGCCAGCAGCGTAGGGGGAACAGCTCTCTACGAGCAGTACTTC
-	TRBD2	TRBJ2-2	TRBV2	CASRGTSGSAGELFF	TGTGCCAGCAGGGGAACTAGCGGGAGTGCCGGGGAGCTGTTTTTT
few	TRBD2	TRBJ2-3	TRBV7-6	CASSLEQGGNTDTQYF	TGTGCCAGCAGCTTAGAGCAGGGAGGGAACACAGATACGCAGTATTTT
-	TRBD2	TRBJ2-1	TRBV10-3	CAILRGGRGEQFF	TGTGCCATCCTCCGGGGGGGCCGCGGTGAGCAGTTCTTC
few	TRBD1	TRBJ1-2	TRBV9	CASSVSTGGIYGYTF	TGTGCCAGCAGCGTCTCGACAGGGGGCATCTATGGCTACACCTTC
many	-	TRBJ2-7	TRBV3-1	CASSQDPYLRVPSYEQYF	TGTGCCAGCAGCCAAGATCCCTACTTAAGGGTCCCCTCCTACGAGCAGTACTTC
many	-	TRBJ1-1	TRBV5-1	CASSLPGQRNTEAFF	TGCGCCAGCAGCTTGCCGGGACAAAGGAACACTGAAGCTTTCTTT
few	-	TRBJ2-7	TRBV12-3/TRBV12-4	CASSLMGVGYEQYF	TGTGCCAGCAGTTTAATGGGGGTAGGCTACGAGCAGTACTTC
many	-	TRBJ2-7	TRBV4-3	CASSQGQDYEQYF	TGCGCCAGCAGCCAAGGTCAGGACTACGAGCAGTACTTC
few	-	TRBJ2-2	TRBV6-5	CASSYSMGDLTGELFF	TGTGCCAGCAGTTACTCGATGGGAGACTTGACCGGGGAGCTGTTTTTT
many	TRBD2	TRBJ2-5	TRBV7-9	CASSPSGPGKTQYF	TGTGCCAGCAGTCCTAGCGGACCAGGGAAGACCCAGTACTTC
-	TRBD2	TRBJ2-7	TRBV20-1	CSAYSGTSSFYEQYF	TGCAGTGCATACTCCGGGACTAGCTCTTTCTACGAGCAGTACTTC
-	-	TRBJ1-2	TRBV27	CASTVDPGHLYGYTF	TGTGCCAGCACTGTAGATCCAGGACACCTTTATGGCTACACCTTC
many	-	TRBJ2-7	TRBV5-1	CASSLNSREQYF	TGCGCCAGCAGCTTAAACTCCCGCGAGCAGTACTTC
many	-	TRBJ1-4	TRBV14	CASSRDQGGEKLFF	TGTGCCAGCAGTCGGGACCAAGGTGGTGAAAAACTGTTTTTT
few	-	TRBJ2-2	TRBV29-1	CSVGAGENTGELFF	TGCAGCGTGGGGGCAGGGGAGAACACCGGGGAGCTGTTTTTT